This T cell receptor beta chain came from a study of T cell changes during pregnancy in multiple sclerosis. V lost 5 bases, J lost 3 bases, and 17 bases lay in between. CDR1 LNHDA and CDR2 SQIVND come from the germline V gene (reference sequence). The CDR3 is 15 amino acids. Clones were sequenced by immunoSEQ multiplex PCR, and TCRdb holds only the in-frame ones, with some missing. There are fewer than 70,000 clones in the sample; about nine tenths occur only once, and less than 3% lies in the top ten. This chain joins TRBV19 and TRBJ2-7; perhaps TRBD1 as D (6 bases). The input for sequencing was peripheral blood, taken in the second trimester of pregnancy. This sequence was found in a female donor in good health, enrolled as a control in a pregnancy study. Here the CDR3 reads CASSPSGEQNYEQYF. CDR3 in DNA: TGTGCCAGTAGTCCTTCAGGGGAGCAGAACTACGAGCAGTACTTC.